This T cell receptor beta chain originates from a study of shared clonotypes between healthy human individuals. In the CD4+ fraction, cells were divided into CD45RA+ naive and CD45RA-negative memory subsets. The sample holds one count of this clone. V trimming: 8 bases; J trimming: 0 bases; junction bases outside the gene matches: 12. Germline CDR1 LNHDA, CDR2 SQIVND (reference sequence). This CDR3 region has 17 residues. Clones were read by immunoSEQ multiplex PCR, and TCRdb kept only the in-frame ones, dropping some. Here the sample spans 1,100,000 or so clones, more than 75% being singletons. The chain carries TRBV19 and TRBJ1-5; 8 bases map to TRBD1. Source material: memory CD4+ T cells from PBMCs. Subset here: CD45RA-negative fraction. This TCR was recovered from a man aged 18 to 29 in good health. Some clones in this sample may be carry-over from other donors' samples. The DNA of the CDR3 is TGTGCCAGTGGTCCCTTCCAGGGGGCTTATAGCAATCAGCCCCAGCATTTT. Translation: CASGPFQGAYSNQPQHF.